This is a list of T cell receptor beta chains from one sample in a study of blood T cell repertoires in COVID-19. Method: immunoSEQ multiplex PCR; TCRdb's copy keeps in-frame clones and lacks some. This sample has a few hundred thousand clones, with approximately 83% found just once. The sample consisted of PBMCs or T cells enriched from blood (not recorded which). The receptor set was obtained from a woman aged 25 to 39 who had recovered from COVID-19. Both conserved end residues are part of each CDR3. A D gene is named only where the DNA matches it firmly. Clone size is not always given. Where it is, it says once, few, many or a class for expanded clones.

J | V | D | size | CDR3 | DNA
TRBJ2-1 | TRBV28 | TRBD2 | - | CASSLGERETNNEQFF | TGTGCCAGCAGTTTAGGAGAGCGGGAGACCAACAATGAGCAGTTCTTC
TRBJ2-3 | TRBV25-1 | TRBD1 | - | CASSADTGDDTQYF | TGTGCCAGCAGTGCCGATACAGGGGACGATACGCAGTATTTT
TRBJ1-1 | TRBV5-4 | - | - | CASSLRGRNTEAFF | TGTGCCAGCAGCTTACGGGGAAGGAACACTGAAGCTTTCTTT
TRBJ2-7 | TRBV28 | - | - | CASRSVRGSEQYF | TGTGCCAGCAGGTCCGTCCGGGGATCCGAGCAGTACTTC
TRBJ1-2 | TRBV21-1 | - | once | CASSLSPSIYTF | TGTGCCAGCAGCCTGTCCCCCAGTATCTACACCTTC
TRBJ1-5 | TRBV2 | - | - | CASSEFGGRARNQPQHF | TGTGCCAGCAGTGAGTTTGGGGGCCGTGCGCGCAATCAGCCCCAGCATTTT
TRBJ1-2 | TRBV28 | TRBD1 | - | CASSLSGSGGALYGYTF | TGTGCCAGCAGTTTGAGTGGGTCAGGGGGCGCGCTCTATGGCTACACCTTC
TRBJ1-1 | TRBV19 | - | - | CASSIREGVRAFF | TGTGCCAGTAGTATTAGGGAGGGTGTTCGAGCTTTCTTT
TRBJ1-2 | TRBV14 | TRBD1 | - | CASRATGVSSPSYGYTF | TGTGCCAGCAGGGCGACAGGGGTCTCTTCCCCATCCTATGGCTACACCTTC
TRBJ2-1 | TRBV28 | TRBD1 | few | CASSFWGQGNEQFF | TGTGCCAGCAGTTTTTGGGGACAGGGTAATGAGCAGTTCTTC
TRBJ2-6 | TRBV7-9 | - | - | CASSLTGVPSSGANVLTF | TGTGCCAGCAGCTTGACGGGGGTCCCTTCCTCTGGGGCCAACGTCCTGACTTTC
TRBJ2-2 | TRBV10-1 | TRBD1 | - | CASSESTGESNTGELFF | TGCGCCAGCAGTGAGTCCACAGGGGAATCGAACACCGGGGAGCTGTTTTTT
TRBJ1-3 | TRBV9 | - | few | CASSPSAGYSGNTIYF | TGTGCCAGCAGTCCCTCGGCAGGATACTCTGGAAACACCATATATTTT
TRBJ1-5 | TRBV20-1 | - | once | CSASQGDQPQHF | TGCAGTGCTAGTCAGGGCGATCAGCCCCAGCATTTT
TRBJ2-7 | TRBV10-1 | TRBD1 | - | CASTSGTGGLYEQYF | TGCGCCAGCACCTCGGGGACAGGGGGTTTATACGAGCAGTACTTC
TRBJ2-5 | TRBV24-1 | - | - | CATSEGALETQYF | TGTGCCACCAGTGAAGGGGCCCTGGAGACCCAGTACTTC
TRBJ2-7 | TRBV19 | TRBD1 | - | CASRAVGQGSYEQYF | TGTGCCAGTAGAGCGGTTGGACAGGGCTCCTACGAGCAGTACTTC
TRBJ2-2 | TRBV7-9 | - | - | CASSSDSGHTGELFF | TGTGCCAGCAGCTCGGACTCTGGGCACACCGGGGAGCTGTTTTTT
TRBJ2-2 | TRBV28 | - | - | CASSSRQGSGELFF | TGTGCCAGCAGTTCCCGGCAGGGATCCGGGGAGCTGTTTTTT
TRBJ1-2 | TRBV5-1 | TRBD1 | - | CASSLVGQGDYGYTF | TGCGCCAGCAGCTTGGTGGGGCAGGGGGACTATGGCTACACCTTC
TRBJ1-2 | TRBV11-2 | TRBD1 | - | CASSEGASDYGYTF | TGTGCCAGCAGCGAGGGGGCTAGTGACTATGGCTACACCTTC
TRBJ2-5 | TRBV10-2 | - | - | CASSPYQETQYF | TGCGCCAGCAGTCCGTACCAAGAGACCCAGTACTTC
TRBJ1-6 | TRBV7-2 | TRBD1 | - | CASSPRQGQNSPLHF | TGTGCCAGCAGCCCGAGACAGGGACAGAATTCACCCCTCCACTTT
TRBJ2-7 | TRBV21-1 | - | - | CASSKGQPSSYEQYF | TGTGCCAGCAGCAAAGGCCAGCCTAGCTCCTACGAGCAGTACTTC
TRBJ2-2 | TRBV21-1 | - | - | CASNAPSGTGELFF | TGTGCCAGCAACGCGCCTAGCGGGACCGGGGAGCTGTTTTTT
TRBJ1-5 | TRBV6-5 | - | - | CASRLNRYSNQPQHF | TGTGCCAGCAGACTGAACAGGTATAGCAATCAGCCCCAGCATTTT
TRBJ2-1 | TRBV27 | - | once | CASSPSLSSYNEQFF | TGTGCCAGCAGTCCCTCCCTGAGCTCCTACAATGAGCAGTTCTTC
TRBJ2-1 | TRBV19 | - | few | CASSISSRGVSNNEQFF | TGTGCCAGTAGTATCAGTTCCAGGGGCGTATCTAACAATGAGCAGTTCTTC
TRBJ2-2 | TRBV2 | - | - | CASSGRPQGPTGELFF | TGTGCCAGCAGCGGCCGGCCCCAGGGGCCCACCGGGGAGCTGTTTTTT
TRBJ1-1 | TRBV4-2 | - | - | CASSPPRQAHEAFF | TGTGCCAGCAGCCCGCCTCGGCAGGCACATGAAGCTTTCTTT
TRBJ1-3 | TRBV4-1 | - | - | CASSQPTGSTGNTIYF | TGCGCCAGCAGCCAGCCTACAGGGTCTACTGGAAACACCATATATTTT
TRBJ1-4 | TRBV18 | TRBD1 | - | CASSPLRTGTEKLFF | TGTGCCAGCTCACCACTACGGACAGGGACTGAAAAACTGTTTTTT
TRBJ2-4 | TRBV28 | TRBD1 | - | CASSQYRGESKNIQYF | TGTGCCAGCAGCCAATACAGGGGAGAGTCCAAAAACATTCAGTACTTC
TRBJ2-5 | TRBV19 | TRBD2 | - | CASSISSGRRETQYF | TGTGCCAGTAGTATTTCGAGCGGGAGGCGAGAGACCCAGTACTTC
TRBJ2-1 | TRBV29-1 | - | - | CSVSRGTMRYNEQFF | TGCAGCGTGTCACGGGGGACCATGAGGTACAATGAGCAGTTCTTC
TRBJ1-1 | TRBV29-1 | - | - | CSVGKDMNTEAFF | TGCAGCGTTGGGAAGGACATGAACACTGAAGCTTTCTTT
TRBJ1-2 | TRBV13 | - | - | CASSEQGLDYGYTF | TGTGCCAGCAGCGAGCAGGGGCTGGACTATGGCTACACCTTC
TRBJ1-1 | TRBV6-4 | - | - | CASSPTENTEAFF | TGTGCCAGCAGTCCGACAGAGAACACTGAAGCTTTCTTT
TRBJ1-6 | TRBV6-5 | TRBD1 | - | CASSSLWTGGNSPLHF | TGTGCCAGCAGTTCCCTTTGGACAGGGGGCAATTCACCCCTCCACTTT
TRBJ2-3 | TRBV27 | - | few | CASSPKPLPDTQYF | TGTGCCAGCAGTCCAAAGCCCTTGCCGGATACGCAGTATTTT
TRBJ1-2 | TRBV14 | - | - | CASSQEAGQRSGYTF | TGTGCCAGCAGCCAAGAGGCCGGACAGCGATCAGGCTACACCTTC
TRBJ2-1 | TRBV7-9 | - | - | CASSLSAGYSLYNEQFF | TGTGCCAGCAGCTTATCAGCAGGGTACAGTCTGTACAATGAGCAGTTCTTC
TRBJ2-3 | TRBV10-2 | TRBD2 | once | CASSDLAGAGDTQYF | TGCGCCAGCAGTGATCTAGCGGGAGCCGGTGATACGCAGTATTTT
TRBJ2-1 | TRBV5-4 | - | - | CASSLGQGGSYNEQFF | TGTGCCAGCAGCTTGGGACAGGGAGGTTCCTACAATGAGCAGTTCTTC
TRBJ1-6 | TRBV29-1 | - | - | CSVAEGRNSPLHF | TGCAGCGTTGCGGAGGGAAGAAATTCACCCCTCCACTTT
TRBJ1-5 | TRBV19 | TRBD1 | - | CASPPYSTGHQPQHF | TGTGCCAGTCCGCCGTACTCGACAGGGCATCAGCCCCAGCATTTT